This T cell receptor beta chain was sequenced in a study of cytomegalovirus exposure and HLA in healthy donors. Study background: In terms of ancestry, the Caucasian-associated cluster contained roughly 81% of the approximately 380 genotyped donors.

Note on this clone: Its antigen is undetermined.

Though probably carrying unrecorded immune exposures, donors were nominally healthy at sampling. Overall study results and limits: Most TCRs appeared rarely, but some public TCRs recurred in many donors. The study flagged roughly 150 TCR beta chains as cytomegalovirus-associated.

PCR primers comprised 60 Vbeta and 13 Jbeta primers. Measured with immunoSEQ multiplex PCR; TCRdb has only the in-frame clones, and not every one. This table holds over 80,000 clones, around 82% found once. Germline V CDR1 and CDR2: SGHTA, FQGNSA. The CDR3 extends over 13 amino acids. V shed 2 bases and J shed 3 bases, with 8 bases lying between them. This TCR derives from a man aged 40-50 years in good health and CMV-seropositive. Input material: PBMCs. The chain recombines TRBV7-2 with TRBJ2-7, with D hard to call. Here the CDR3 DNA reads TGTGCCAGCAGCTTAACTCAGGACTACGAGCAGTACTTC. Encoded protein: CASSLTQDYEQYF. Together with reference TRBV7-2 and TRBJ2-7, the CDR3 gives the full variable domain: GAGVSQSPSNKVTEKGKDVELRCDPISGHTALYWYRQSLGQGLEFLIYFQGNSAPDKSGLPSDRFSAERTGGSVSTLTIQRTQQEDSAVYLCASSLTQDYEQYFGPGTRLTVT.